Given below is one TCR beta chain in context. The CDR3 loop spans 17 amino acids. CDR1 and CDR2 from the germline V gene are SEHNR and FQNEAQ (reference sequence). The junction had 11 bases not matched to a gene; V was cut back by 1 base and J by 6 bases. This PCR relied on a set of 60 Vbeta primers and 13 Jbeta primers. TCRdb keeps only in-frame clones here, not all; method: immunoSEQ multiplex PCR. The sample has hundreds of thousands of clones, around four fifths seen once. The data derive from a study of cytomegalovirus exposure and HLA in healthy donors. Sequenced material: PBMCs. The V gene is TRBV7-9, the J gene TRBJ2-3; 9 bases agree with TRBD1. The receptor was isolated from a boy aged 5-17 years in good health and CMV-seronegative. CDR3 in DNA: TGTGCCAGCAGCTTAGATCCCCTATGGACAGGGGTCGATACGCAGTATTTT. Translated, it gives CASSLDPLWTGVDTQYF.